The 3 T cell receptor beta chains given below trace back to one sample, sequenced in a study of blood T cell repertoires in COVID-19. The assay was immunoSEQ multiplex PCR, and TCRdb's table has in-frame clones only and misses some. The sample lists 130,000 or so clones; roughly 90% were seen once. The sequenced sample consisted of peripheral blood. These receptors originate from a man in his sixties or seventies with active COVID-19.

J is TRBJ2-1 and V is TRBV5-4, with TRBD2 identical over 11 bases. CDR1 and CDR2 (germline): SGHNT, YYREEE (reference sequence). This CDR3 comprises 15 residues. V shed 5 bases and J 4 bases; nucleotides not matched to a gene: 5. The DNA of the CDR3 is TGTGCCAGCAGTATTACTAGCGGGAGTTACAATGAGCAGTTCTTC. Translating gives CASSITSGSYNEQFF.

The chain employs TRBV5-1 and TRBJ1-2; TRBD1 might be the D (5 bases). Trimming pared 1 base from V and 2 bases from J, leaving 15 bases between. The length of the CDR3 is 16 residues. The germline gives CDR1 SGHRS, CDR2 YFSETQ. CDR3 region: CASSLWGQGLNYGYTF. The CDR3 DNA reads TGCGCCAGCAGCTTGTGGGGCCAGGGACTCAACTATGGCTACACCTTC.

J is TRBJ1-3 and V is TRBV25-1, with a weak D call TRBD1 (5 bases). V was shortened by 3 bases and J by 7 bases, with 7 bases between the two germline ends. CDR1 is MGHDK and CDR2 is SYGVNS in the germline V gene. The CDR3 runs 12 residues. The DNA of the CDR3 is TGTGCCAGCAGTGACGGGGGTAACACCATATATTTT. Translating gives CASSDGGNTIYF. Full variable domain (remainder filled in from reference TRBV25-1 and TRBJ1-3): EADIYQTPRYLVIGTGKKITLECSQTMGHDKMYWYQQDPGMELHLIHYSYGVNSTEKGDLSSESTVSRIRTEHFPLTLESARPSHTSQYLCASSDGGNTIYFGEGSWLTVV.